These T cell receptor beta chains were read from a single sample in a study of T cells in tuberculosis. Repertoires were generated with immunoSEQ multiplex PCR, while TCRdb's copy carries only in-frame clones and drops some. Seen here are about 35,000 clones, roughly 92% observed once, and the top ten hold approximately 7.5%. The sequencing input was PBMCs. The receptors were sampled from a donor aged 10-29 years with latent tuberculosis or without tuberculosis infection. Some clones in this sample may be carry-over from other donors' samples. Both conserved end residues are part of each CDR3. Not every row has a clone size; where given, it reads once, few, many or a size class.

v_call clone_size cdr3_aa
TRBV7-9 NA CASSPRRATKGTGELFF
TRBV28 NA CASSTVRDYLNTEAFF
TRBV10-2 once CASRGGEKLFF
TRBV2 NA CATPTGTGLYGYTF
TRBV6-1 NA CASSSGNYGYTF
TRBV27 few CASSSRVANEQFF
TRBV27 NA CASRNGRSEAFF
TRBV11-2 NA CASRKPGGRDYGYTF
TRBV19 NA CASKQEMNTEAFF
TRBV19 NA CASSIYPGMNTEAFF